This passage covers 3 T cell receptor beta chains from one sample sequenced in a study of T cells in Graves' hyperthyroidism and ophthalmopathy. TCR beta CDR3 regions were amplified from RNA transcripts. Primed by the HTBI set, a first-round RT-PCR was run on the TCR CDR3. TCRdb redid the calling of the multiplex PCR reads with MiXCR, one entry per CDR3 protein. Altogether fewer than 500,000 distinct CDR3 sequences are present, roughly 15% being singletons, with the ten largest covering about 12%. The sample taken for sequencing was blood. Receptor source: a man aged 18-30 years with Graves' ophthalmopathy.

This clonotype was counted ten times or more. V is TRBV29-1 and J is TRBJ1-1, with D maybe TRBD1 (5 bases). V lost 7 bases, J lost 1 base, and 7 bases lay in between. The germline CDR1 and CDR2 sequences are SQVTM and ANQGSEA. The CDR3 runs 11 residues. CDR3 amino acids: CSGGQNTEAFF. For the CDR3, the DNA is TGCAGCGGAGGACAGAACACTGAAGCTTTCTTT.

This clonotype has at least ten counts. This chain joins TRBV11-2 and TRBJ1-2; possibly TRBD1 for D (5 bases). This CDR3 is built from 13 residues. Per the germline V gene, CDR1 is SGHAT and CDR2 is FQNNGV. V was pared by 5 bases and J by 6 bases, with 13 bases between. CDR3 DNA: TGTGCCAGCAGCCCTCACGTGGGGGATGGCTACACCTTC. It codes for CASSPHVGDGYTF.

This clonotype has just a few counts. The rearrangement links TRBV19 to TRBJ1-1; 7 bases align to TRBD1. The CDR3 is 18 residues long. Germline CDR1 is LNHDA and CDR2 is SQIVND (reference sequence). Trimming took 7 bases from V and 5 from J; bases not matched to a gene: 22. The CDR3 DNA reads as TGTGCCAGTAAGTATCCGGCCCAGACAGGGATGGGAAGTACTGAAGCTTTCTTT. This sequence encodes CASKYPAQTGMGSTEAFF. Combining the CDR3 with reference TRBV19 and TRBJ1-1 gives the whole variable domain DGGITQSPKYLFRKEGQNVTLSCEQNLNHDAMYWYRQDPGQGLRLIYYSQIVNDFQKGDIAEGYSVSREKKESFPLTVTSAQKNPTAFYLCASKYPAQTGMGSTEAFFGQGTRLTVV.